This passage covers 21 T cell receptor beta chains from one sample sequenced in a study of OX40 agonist ivuxolimab in advanced cancers. The protocol used for the library was the immunoSEQ multiplex PCR assay. TCRdb obtained this table from immuneACCESS and retained in-frame rearrangements with V and J assigned. These tables miss some clones; where compared with another copy, unresolved V genes account for less than half of the shortfall, and the remainder is unexplained. The sample profile shows 30,000 to 40,000 clones; 82% of them were found once. Of the sample, around 2.5% is held by the ten largest clones. Sequencing was performed on CD4+ or CD8+ T cells sorted from blood, taken in a trial of the OX40 agonist ivuxolimab. These receptors were taken from an adult with an advanced solid tumor such as melanoma, head and neck, liver or kidney cancer.

This chain links TRBV7-3 with TRBJ2-1; 11 positions match TRBD2. The length of the CDR3 is 16 residues. In germline, CDR1 is SGHTA, CDR2 FQGTGA. Germline trimming cut 6 bases from V and 4 bases from J; bases unmatched to any gene: 8. This chain's CDR3 is CASRSWGTSGYNEQFF. The CDR3 coding sequence is TGTGCCAGCAGGTCATGGGGGACTAGCGGTTACAATGAGCAGTTCTTC.

The CDR3, as DNA: TGTGCCAGCAGCTTAGGCGGGAGCCTAACCTACGAGCAGTACTTC. Protein: CASSLGGSLTYEQYF. This chain links TRBV11-2 with TRBJ2-7; 7 bases are shared with TRBD2. This CDR3 is 15 amino acids long. Germline-derived CDR1 and CDR2 are SGHAT and FQNNGV. V lost 1 base to trimming and J lost 2 bases; unmatched junction nucleotides: 5.

The sample holds a few counts of this clone. J is TRBJ2-6 and V is TRBV18; TRBD1 matches 9 bases. Losses at the gene ends were 3 bases for V and 2 bases for J; bases not matched to a gene: 5. The germline V gene encodes CDR1 KGHSH and CDR2 LQKENI. The CDR3 extends over 17 amino acids. In DNA form, the CDR3 reads TGTGCCAGCTCACCGGGACAGGGTGGCCCTGGGGCCAACGTCCTGACTTTC. Protein product: CASSPGQGGPGANVLTF.

The chain carries TRBV6-1 and TRBJ1-2; possibly TRBD1 for D (5 bases). Trimming shortened V by 10 bases and J by 4 bases, and 10 bases separated the two germline ends. The CDR3 runs to 11 residues. Germline-derived CDR1 and CDR2 are MNHNS and SASEGT. Written as DNA, the CDR3 is TGTGCCAACTGGGACCGCTATGGCTACACCTTC. This gives the protein CANWDRYGYTF.

The chain recombines TRBV7-9 with TRBJ2-3, with D possibly being TRBD2 (6 bases). The CDR3 has 15 residues. Trimming took 2 bases from V and 2 from J, leaving 11 bases between them. Germline-derived CDR1 and CDR2 are SEHNR and FQNEAQ (reference sequence). CDR3 nucleotides: TGTGCCAGCAGCTTAACGGGGACTTACACAGATACGCAGTATTTT. Translating gives CASSLTGTYTDTQYF.

V gene TRBV12-2 combines with J gene TRBJ2-1; TRBD1, the table's D call, lacks a check against the DNA. TRBV12-2 is flagged as a pseudogene. The CDR3 is 16 residues long. CDR3 loop: CASLRDRLLTYNEQFF. The CDR3 DNA reads TGTGCAAGTCTCCGCGACAGGCTGCTGACCTACAATGAGCAGTTCTTC.

There are a few counts of this clone. The CDR3 sequence: CASNSGLAGSYEQYF. The CDR3, as DNA: TGTGCCAGTAACTCCGGACTAGCGGGGTCCTACGAGCAGTACTTC. This chain uses TRBV19 with TRBJ2-7; 12 bases align to TRBD2. Per germline, CDR1 LNHDA and CDR2 SQIVND (reference sequence). The CDR3 consists of 15 residues. The V gene end was trimmed by 7 bases and the J gene end by 1 base; junction bases not matched to a gene: 5.

The chain carries TRBV6-5 and TRBJ1-4; a weak D match, TRBD1 (6 bases). Trimming left V 10 bases short and J 7 bases short, with 19 bases between. Germline V gene lookup returns CDR1 MNHEY and CDR2 SVGAGI. This CDR3 comprises 14 residues. This CDR3 is CATRAQGKSEKLFF. As DNA, the CDR3 is TGTGCCACCAGGGCCCAGGGGAAGAGTGAAAAACTGTTTTTT.

The genes are TRBV18 and TRBJ1-2; D is unclear. Trimming took off 3 bases at V and 8 bases at J, with 16 bases between the two ends. This CDR3 spans 14 amino acids. Germline values: CDR1 KGHSH, CDR2 LQKENI. CDR3 nucleotide sequence: TGTGCCAGCTCACCCCGGCCGGGGAGTGACGGCTACACCTTC. This gives the protein CASSPRPGSDGYTF.

The chain combines TRBV30 with TRBJ1-1; TRBD1 aligns across 8 bases. CDR3 length equals 17 residues. After removal of 0 bases from V and 4 bases from J, the junction contained 13 bases not matched to a gene. Germline-derived CDR1 and CDR2 are GTSNPN and SVGIG (reference sequence). CDR3 loop: CAWSVSLGGQEGTEAFF. CDR3 coding DNA: TGTGCCTGGAGTGTATCCTTGGGGGGACAGGAGGGCACTGAAGCTTTCTTT.

The table lists this clone with a count of one. The rearrangement links TRBV12-5 to TRBJ1-6; D might be TRBD1 (5 bases). The CDR3 consists of 15 residues. Trimming removed 6 bases from V and 5 bases from J, with 14 bases in between. Germline CDR1 LGHNT, CDR2 FRNRAP. CDR3 sequence: CASGTPRGDNSPLHF. DNA of the CDR3: TGTGCTAGTGGAACCCCGAGAGGGGATAATTCACCCCTCCACTTT.

V and J are TRBV14 and TRBJ2-2; D call uncertain. The V gene lost 6 bases and the J gene lost 2 bases, with 16 bases spanning the gap. The CDR3 consists of 16 residues. Germline V gives CDR1 SGHDN, CDR2 FVKESK. The CDR3 region has the DNA TGTGCCAGCAGAAGTGAAGCTACCAAAAACACCGGGGAGCTGTTTTTT. Translation gives CASRSEATKNTGELFF.

This sequence joins TRBV28 and TRBJ2-3, with D perhaps matching TRBD2 (6 bases). CDR3 length equals 14 residues. The germline V gene has CDR1 MDHEN and CDR2 SYDVKM. Trimming took 8 bases from V and 4 from J, leaving 16 bases between them. CDR3 in DNA: TGTGCCAGCTGGTGGGGGGTAGGGGCAGATACGCAGTATTTT. Translated, it gives CASWWGVGADTQYF.

The chain has TRBV5-4 and TRBJ2-3, with 9 positions matching TRBD2. The germline V gene has CDR1 SGHNT and CDR2 YYREEE (reference sequence). This CDR3 has 14 residues. After removal of 2 bases from V and 3 bases from J, the junction contained 1 base not matched to a gene. CDR3 nucleotides: TGTGCCAGCAGCTTAAGCGGGAGGACAGATACGCAGTATTTT. Translating it yields CASSLSGRTDTQYF.

This clone was observed a few times. The chain carries TRBV19 and TRBJ1-2; TRBD1 matches 10 bases. The CDR3 extends over 15 amino acids. CDR1 is LNHDA and CDR2 is SQIVND in the germline V gene (reference sequence). Trimming cost V 5 bases and J 5 bases; bases outside gene matches: 8. The CDR3 DNA follows: TGTGCCAGTAGTCCCCGACAGGGGGCCCCATATGGCTACACCTTC. Amino acids: CASSPRQGAPYGYTF.

V usage is TRBV2 and J usage is TRBJ1-5; 9 bases match TRBD1. After removal of 6 bases from V and 0 bases from J, the junction contained 6 bases not matched to a gene. Germline loops: CDR1 SNHLY, CDR2 FYNNEI. CDR3 length: 16 residues. CDR3 DNA: TGTGCCAGCAGCCCCGGACAGGGGAATAGCAATCAGCCCCAGCATTTT. Translated, it gives CASSPGQGNSNQPQHF. Full variable domain (remainder filled in from reference TRBV2 and TRBJ1-5): EPEVTQTPSHQVTQMGQEVILRCVPISNHLYFYWYRQILGQKVEFLVSFYNNEISEKSEIFDDQFSVERPDGSNFTLKIRSTKLEDSAMYFCASSPGQGNSNQPQHFGDGTRLSIL.

The chain carries TRBV4-3 and TRBJ2-2; the D gene is possibly TRBD1 (6 bases). Trimming left V 0 bases short and J 5 bases short, with 7 bases between. CDR1 is LGHNA and CDR2 is YSLEER in the germline V gene. The CDR3 length is 14 residues. The CDR3 coding sequence is TGCGCCAGCAGCCAAGAGGGGGCGACCGGGGAGCTGTTTTTT. Translation gives CASSQEGATGELFF.

The chain has TRBV11-2 and TRBJ2-7, with 13 positions matching TRBD2. The CDR3 is 15 amino acids. Germline trimming cut 0 bases from V and 4 bases from J; bases unmatched to any gene: 0. Germline loops: CDR1 SGHAT, CDR2 FQNNGV. The CDR3 nucleotides are TGTGCCAGCAGCTTAGAACTAGCGGGAGGGTACGAGCAGTACTTC. Protein: CASSLELAGGYEQYF. Based on the CDR3 plus reference TRBV11-2 and TRBJ2-7, the full variable domain is EAGVAQSPRYKIIEKRQSVAFWCNPISGHATLYWYQQILGQGPKLLIQFQNNGVVDDSQLPKDRFSAERLKGVDSTLKIQPAKLEDSAVYLCASSLELAGGYEQYFGPGTRLTVT.

The chain carries TRBV2 and TRBJ1-6; D may be TRBD1 (5 bases). The V end lost 7 bases, the J end lost 5 bases, and 12 bases lay between the germline ends. CDR3 length: 14 amino acids. Germline assignment: CDR1 SNHLY and CDR2 FYNNEI. CDR3: CASKIWGNNSPLHF. In DNA form, the CDR3 reads TGTGCCAGCAAAATATGGGGGAATAATTCACCCCTCCACTTT.

This chain joins TRBV7-6 and TRBJ2-2; D is undetermined. CDR1 and CDR2 from the germline V gene are SGHVS and FNYEAQ. The CDR3 loop spans 13 amino acids. The germline V and J ends were trimmed by 3 bases and 2 bases, with 4 bases remaining between them. The CDR3 loop is CASSLSNTGELFF. The CDR3, as DNA: TGTGCCAGCAGCTTGTCTAACACCGGGGAGCTGTTTTTT.

J is TRBJ1-1 and V is TRBV7-6; possibly TRBD1 for D (6 bases). Germline V gene sequence: CDR1 SGHVS, CDR2 FNYEAQ. Trimming took 1 base from V and 0 from J, leaving 12 bases between them. The CDR3 spans 16 residues. The CDR3 region is CASSLEAGALNTEAFF. As DNA, the CDR3 is TGTGCCAGCAGCTTAGAAGCAGGGGCTCTGAACACTGAAGCTTTCTTT.